Shown below are 7 T cell receptor beta chains from a single sample sequenced in a study of T-cell memory formation after mild COVID-19. MiXCR was run by TCRdb on the 5' RACE reads, yielding one entry per CDR3 protein. The sample has approximately 150,000 distinct CDR3 sequences, around 15% seen once. Sequences were obtained from PBMCs or a T cell subset sorted from them (not recorded which). The receptors here all came from an adult woman who had mild COVID-19 (a few samples of this study predate the infection). Cell type and time point are not known.

The chain uses TRBV19 and TRBJ2-1, with D perhaps TRBD1 or TRBD2 (5 bases each). This CDR3 spans 13 amino acids. Germline values: CDR1 LNHDA, CDR2 SQIVND (reference sequence). V was cut by 5 bases and J by 10 bases, with 15 bases left in between. The CDR3 region is CASSWTGAGEQFF. Written as DNA, the CDR3 is TGTGCCAGTAGTTGGACTGGGGCTGGCGAGCAGTTCTTC.

This clonotype showed up just a few times. The CDR3 DNA sequence: TGTGCCTGGAGTCCACCAGCGGGACAAGAGACCCAGTACTTC. Translation: CAWSPPAGQETQYF. This chain links TRBV30 with TRBJ2-5; 7 bases match TRBD2. CDR1 is GTSNPN and CDR2 is SVGIG in the germline V gene (reference sequence). CDR3 length: 14 residues. V lost 2 bases to trimming and J lost 2 bases; unmatched junction nucleotides: 5.

The chain uses TRBV30 and TRBJ1-6; 7 nucleotides agree with TRBD1. V was clipped by 8 bases and J by 5 bases; unmatched bases: 6. The CDR3 covers 13 residues. Germline-derived CDR1 and CDR2 are GTSNPN and SVGIG (reference sequence). This chain's CDR3 is CAAPGGNNSPLHF. The CDR3 DNA is TGTGCCGCCCCAGGGGGGAATAATTCACCCCTCCACTTT. Based on the CDR3 plus reference TRBV30 and TRBJ1-6, the full variable domain is SQTIHQWPATLVQPVGSPLSLECTVEGTSNPNLYWYRQAAGRGLQLLFYSVGIGQISSEVPQNLSASRPQDRQFILSSKKLLLSDSGFYLCAAPGGNNSPLHFGNGTRLTVT.

The genes are TRBV20-1 and TRBJ2-5, with unresolved D. Germline V gives CDR1 DFQATT, CDR2 SNEGSKA (reference sequence). Trimming removed 6 bases at V and 0 bases at J, with 14 bases between. The CDR3 runs 14 residues. The CDR3 spells CSAPRARNQETQYF. CDR3 DNA sequence: TGCAGTGCGCCCCGAGCGAGAAACCAAGAGACCCAGTACTTC.

This chain connects TRBV5-1 to TRBJ2-3, with D maybe TRBD1 (6 bases). From germline, CDR1 is SGHRS and CDR2 YFSETQ. The V end lost 0 bases, the J end lost 2 bases, and 10 bases lay between the germline ends. CDR3 length equals 15 residues. The CDR3 nucleotides are TGCGCCAGCAGCTTGGTAAGACAGGACACAGATACGCAGTATTTT. Its protein product is CASSLVRQDTDTQYF.

This clonotype has a count of ten or more. The chain carries TRBV5-1 and TRBJ2-3, with unresolved D. The germline gives CDR1 SGHRS, CDR2 YFSETQ. The CDR3 has 13 amino acids. Between the trimmed V and J ends, which lost 4 bases and 5 bases, there was a span of 11 bases. The CDR3 here is CASSHPGIDTQYF. CDR3 DNA: TGCGCCAGCAGCCACCCCGGCATAGATACGCAGTATTTT. The full variable domain, with the rest looked up from reference TRBV5-1 and TRBJ2-3, is KAGVTQTPRYLIKTRGQQVTLSCSPISGHRSVSWYQQTPGQGLQFLFEYFSETQRNKGNFPGRFSGRQFSNSRSEMNVSTLELGDSALYLCASSHPGIDTQYFGPGTRLTVL.

This clonotype was seen only a few times. The chain combines TRBV12-3 or TRBV12-4 with TRBJ1-1; D not certain. The CDR3 is 11 amino acids. The ends were cut back, 3 bases at V and 5 bases at J, with 4 bases in the middle. The CDR3 nucleotides are TGTGCCAGCAGTTTTCAGACTGAAGCTTTCTTT. As protein: CASSFQTEAFF.